The 5 T cell receptor beta chains below all came from one sample that was sequenced in a study of blood T cell repertoires in COVID-19 (dated by TCRdb to about 2020). Library method: the immunoSEQ multiplex PCR assay. TCRdb limited this immuneACCESS table to in-frame rearrangements with V and J called. A share of clones is missing; checked studies link under half to unresolved V genes, and the rest is unexplained. This sample has about 180,000 clones in its table, and roughly nine tenths of those were observed once. The top ten clonotypes cover 1.9% of the sample. The sequencing input was peripheral blood. The receptor source for this set is a man between 18 and 29 years old who had recovered from COVID-19.

The rearrangement joins TRBV27 to TRBJ2-3, with a tentative D call TRBD2 (6 bases). This CDR3 spans 14 amino acids. V was shortened by 10 bases and J by 0 bases, with 14 bases between the two germline ends. Germline V gives CDR1 MNHEY, CDR2 SMNVEV (reference sequence). The CDR3 DNA reads as TGTGCCACCAAAGTGGGGACTAGCACAGATACGCAGTATTTT. Residues: CATKVGTSTDTQYF.

The chain joins TRBV30 to TRBJ2-7, with 11 bases fitting TRBD1. CDR3 length equals 14 residues. Germline CDR1 and CDR2: GTSNPN and SVGIG (reference sequence). V lost 0 bases and J lost 5; bases outside the gene matches: 3. CDR3 in amino acids: CAWSVRTGGDEQYF. CDR3 sequence (DNA): TGTGCCTGGAGTGTTCGGACAGGGGGCGACGAGCAGTACTTC.

V and J are TRBV7-8 and TRBJ1-1; no definite D call. Germline V CDR1 and CDR2: SGHVS, FQNEAQ. V shed 6 bases and J shed 1 base, with 12 bases lying between them. There are 14 residues in the CDR3. This chain's CDR3 is CASRPGLPNTEAFF. CDR3 in DNA: TGTGCCAGCAGGCCAGGACTGCCGAACACTGAAGCTTTCTTT.

This clone was detected only once. A junction end diverges from the germline sequence, so it may reflect a read error. The chain employs TRBV7-3 and TRBJ1-2; no reliable D call. CDR3 length equals 13 residues. Germline V lookup: CDR1 SGHTA, CDR2 FQGTGA. CDR3 nucleotide sequence: TGTGCCAGCAGCCTCGGGGAGTCCTATGACTACACCTTC. Protein: CASSLGESYDYTF. Full variable domain (missing parts from reference TRBV7-3 and TRBJ1-2): GAGVSQTPSNKVTEKGKYVELRCDPISGHTALYWYRQSLGQGPEFLIYFQGTGAADDSGLPNDRFFAVRPEGSVSTLKIQRTERGDSAVYLCASSLGESYDYTFGSGTRLTVV.

The CDR3 loop reads CASSLTGITGELFF. The DNA of the CDR3 is TGTGCCAGCAGTTTGACAGGGATCACCGGGGAGCTGTTTTTT. The genes are TRBV9 and TRBJ2-2; the match to TRBD1 covers 7 bases. Germline V lookup: CDR1 SGDLS, CDR2 YYNGEE. J was trimmed by 4 bases and V by 5 bases; bases with no gene match: 5. This CDR3 spans 14 amino acids.